This T cell receptor (beta chain) was found in a study of blood T cell repertoires in COVID-19. Turning to the study itself: COVID-19 samples from acute and convalescent phases originated in the United States, Italy and Spain.

CDR1 is SGDLS, CDR2 YYNGEE, per germline. The V segment lost 0 bases and the J segment 3 bases; nucleotides outside the gene matches: 5. The CDR3 is made up of 16 amino acids. Per the original methods: How many nucleated cells were present was estimated from reference gene primer amplification. Clones were read by immunoSEQ multiplex PCR, and TCRdb kept only the in-frame ones, dropping some. V and J calls and clone size come straight from that table; D and trimming were deduced from the DNA. Altogether around 150,000 clones are present, 65% to 90% being singletons, with the ten largest covering 7.2%.

The clonotype was recovered from a woman between 50 and 59 years old in a cohort sampled during active or convalescent COVID-19. Sequenced input: peripheral blood. V usage is TRBV9 and J usage is TRBJ2-1; 8 bases line up with TRBD2. CDR3 region: CASSVAGGGFYNEQFF. The CDR3 DNA reads TGTGCCAGCAGCGTAGCTGGCGGGGGGTTCTACAATGAGCAGTTCTTC.